This TCR beta chain was recorded in a study of T cell responses to AZD1222 COVID-19 vaccine (dated by TCRdb to about 2021). As for the study more broadly: AZD1222 recipients given second doses at about 4 weeks or at about 12 weeks were pooled, since spike-specific TCR depth and breadth were not found to differ between the two schedules. A total of over 230 trial participants underwent TCR sequencing, of whom about 210 had received two doses of AZD1222 and around 26 had received two doses of the MenACWY control vaccine. Trial participants were enrolled into age subgroups of 18-55, 56-69 and 70-plus years, which contained approximately 150, 28 and 58 TCR-sequenced participants, respectively. The full study reports these points: Conclusions about previously exposed vaccinees are limited because only six or seven AZD1222 recipients were SARS-CoV-2 seropositive at baseline. CD4 TCRs associated with the vaccine covered the entire spike protein, and the dominant responses were in regions 160-218 and 743-854. Epitopes outside the regions mutated in the B.1.351 and B.1.1.7 variants were reportedly recognized by nearly half of the unique spike-specific TCRs. Participants were mostly white British and included more females than males, and it was suggested by the authors that clonal diversity may have been underestimated. Because no day 14 peak-response samples were available, repertoires were characterized only after the peak T cell response. After two AZD1222 doses, both the breadth and the depth of spike-specific TCRs were significantly higher than at day 0 and than in MenACWY recipients. The 56-69-year group was small, and its depth increase did not reach significance, likely because of low power.

The sample's time point label, in plain terms: baseline before first vaccination. Vaccinee samples were obtained from the UK trials COV001 and COV002, which included a single-blind randomized controlled phase 2/3 trial of AZD1222 (ChAdOx1 nCoV-19) in healthy adults. Trial participant PBMC samples were collected at day 0 and day 28 after the second dose for TCRbeta chain sequencing. The CDR3 regions of human TCRbeta chains were analyzed by immunosequencing. The paper's processing steps were these. Repertoire TCRs were checked for matches against a reference library of SARS-CoV-2-specific TCRs that had been generated using the MIRA antigen-specificity platform. Breadth meant the fraction of unique TCRs that were SARS-CoV-2-associated, whereas depth meant the fraction of total T cells that were SARS-CoV-2-associated. Each spike-specific TCR was assigned to its reactive spike region and to a CD4 or CD8 class using the MIRA data. Log10-transformed breadth and depth values were compared by one-way ANOVA with Sidak's multiple comparisons tests. TCRdb retrieved this table from immuneACCESS and kept in-frame rearrangements only. Not all clones are present; in checked studies, unresolved V genes account for under half, and no reason is known for the remainder. V and J calls and clone size are as listed in that table; D and trimming were resolved from the DNA. In all, the sample holds about 120,000 clones, and 70% to 90% of those were seen once. The ten biggest clones cover approximately 9.6% of the sample.

This clone was detected once. The antigen it binds to is not known. The sample holds no much larger clone one base away, and base qualities are not on file. Reading the germline V gene gives CDR1 SGHRS and CDR2 YFSETQ. Here V drops 3 bases and J drops 12 bases, and the junction holds 15 bases not matched to any gene. The CDR3 contains 15 residues, cysteine and phenylalanine counted. The read is trimmed to its CDR3 DNA, 45 bases read in frame from base 1. This receptor was identified in an adult in good health. The rearrangement joined TRBV5-1 to TRBJ2-1, and TRBD1 aligns with 7 junction nucleotides. Here the sequenced sample was peripheral blood, taken on day 0 of AZD1222 vaccination. CDR3 reads: CASSSSGTEQFGQFF. The DNA sequence is TGCGCCAGCAGCTCGTCCGGGACAGAACAATTCGGGCAGTTCTTC.